The T cell receptor (beta chain) under discussion was sequenced for a study of CD8+CD57+ T cells in acquired aplastic anemia. This clonotype showed up many times. TCR beta VDJ combinations and CDR3 sequences were profiled from genomic DNA. Each CDR3 protein gets one entry after TCRdb re-called the reads with MiXCR. The repertoire consists of about 190,000 distinct CDR3 sequences, with around half occurring once and the leading ten covering around a sixth. Germline-derived CDR1 and CDR2 are DFQATT and SNEGSKA (reference sequence). The length of the CDR3 is 15 residues. V lost 6 bases and J lost 0; bases outside the gene matches: 9.

The sequenced sample was sorted CD4+, CD8+, or CD8+CD57+ T cells (not recorded which) from PBMCs. V usage is TRBV20-1 and J usage is TRBJ2-3; 7 bases fit TRBD2. The source is a human donor in good health, serving as a control. CDR3 nucleotides: TGCAGTGCGACTAGCCGCCACTCTAGCACAGATACGCAGTATTTT. Translating gives CSATSRHSSTDTQYF.